This is a list of T cell receptor beta chains from one sample in a study of T cell responses to AZD1222 COVID-19 vaccine. Only in-frame clones appear in the TCRdb table, and some are missing; sequencing was by immunoSEQ multiplex PCR. The table lists about 140,000 clones, more than 85% of them singletons. Specimen: peripheral blood, collected on day 0 of AZD1222 vaccination. These TCRs come from an adult in good health. CDR3s leave out the opening cysteine and the closing phenylalanine or tryptophan.

TRBV7-6,TRBJ1-2,ASSTGGGLGGYT
TRBV7-2,TRBJ1-4,ASSLNRDEKLF
TRBV19,TRBJ1-5,ASRPPLGSNQPQH
TRBV7-2,TRBJ2-3,ASTRGSGGDTQY
TRBV5-1,TRBJ1-6,ASSLEGQGSSYNSPLH
TRBV28,TRBJ1-1,ASSLISRSYTEAF
TRBV2,TRBJ1-1,ASSGTTEAF
TRBV12-3/TRBV12-4,TRBJ2-5,ASSNYAGETQY
TRBV21-1,TRBJ1-2,ASSGETGDGYT
TRBV15,TRBJ2-4,ATRVEGNIQY
TRBV7-9,TRBJ2-1,ASSLGGPYNEQF
TRBV20-1,TRBJ1-5,SASTGGGQPQH
TRBV21-1,TRBJ2-5,ASSKGRTSGIQETQY
TRBV13,TRBJ2-3,ASSWGSATDTQY
TRBV5-6,TRBJ1-2,ASSALALEGQGVSYT
TRBV6-6,TRBJ2-1,ATRWGDSYNEQF
TRBV5-4,TRBJ2-1,ASSRTSGAYNEQF
TRBV9,TRBJ1-5,ASSGSPRDREQPQH
TRBV5-1,TRBJ2-1,ASSLSPSGRVGNEQF
TRBV18,TRBJ1-1,ASSPRQGAEEAF
TRBV14,TRBJ2-1,ASSHSGRVSYNEQF
TRBV10-1,TRBJ2-1,ASSDLGRDNEQF
TRBV2,TRBJ2-5,ASSPRTGRSQETQY
TRBV2,TRBJ1-2,ASSVGGLDGYT
TRBV30,TRBJ1-2,AWRSRGLVIDGYT
TRBV30,TRBJ2-7,AEKRGRDFGEQY
TRBV13,TRBJ1-1,ASSRISGGGTEAF
TRBV4-2,TRBJ1-2,ASSQAGENGYT
TRBV19,TRBJ2-7,ASSDRPDWDEQY
TRBV9,TRBJ1-1,ASSVAGPLAEAF
TRBV19,TRBJ2-2,ASRSGPRYGELF
TRBV30,TRBJ2-2,AWSESGRGELF
TRBV5-1,TRBJ1-1,ASSLQGAGTEAF
TRBV5-6,TRBJ1-5,ASSSWTVNSNQPQH
TRBV18,TRBJ1-2,ASSPPGVLHGYT
TRBV12-5,TRBJ2-1,ASGLRPGTAFNNEQF
TRBV19,TRBJ1-6,ATRKDRANNSPLH
TRBV11-2,TRBJ2-1,ASSLLTGRTGVRDEQF
TRBV7-6,TRBJ2-7,ASSPGTSTYEQY
TRBV27,TRBJ2-1,AGTSLISNEQF
TRBV28,TRBJ1-4,ASSLDPNEKLF
TRBV3-1/TRBV3-2,TRBJ2-7,ASSRTGYEQY
TRBV25-1,TRBJ2-1,ASSEQAGGYNEQF
TRBV28,TRBJ1-2,ASTGQGYGYT
TRBV19,TRBJ1-6,ASRRVQDSPLH
TRBV27,TRBJ2-7,ASSNGVTKEQY
TRBV5-1,TRBJ2-7,ASSLVSDGEQY
TRBV7-3,TRBJ2-3,ASSSLPTSTDTQY
TRBV18,TRBJ1-2,ASSPSARERGYT
TRBV6-5,TRBJ2-1,ASSYSRTRAYNEQF
TRBV4-3,TRBJ2-1,ASSQVTPSNEQF
TRBV12-3/TRBV12-4,TRBJ2-7,ASSLERGYGQY
TRBV28,TRBJ2-7,ASTSGVGTYEQY
TRBV19,TRBJ1-2,ASSRDRGTQSGYT
TRBV2,TRBJ1-4,ASGGRATNEKLF